One sample yielded the 27 T cell receptor beta chains listed below, sequenced in a study of OX40 agonist ivuxolimab in advanced cancers. Using immunoSEQ multiplex PCR, the repertoire was profiled, and TCRdb retains in-frame clones only, with some absent. The sample yields about 26,000 clones, around four fifths seen once. The sample here was CD4+ or CD8+ T cells sorted from blood, taken in a trial of the OX40 agonist ivuxolimab. The receptors were gathered from an adult with an advanced solid tumor such as melanoma, head and neck, liver or kidney cancer.

With respect to this clone: Other DNA sequences in this sample translate to the same CDR3. The CDR3, as DNA: TGTGCCAGCGGTCAGCCCCAGCATTTT. Its translation is CASGQPQHF. The genes are TRBV27 and TRBJ1-5; no clear D. Trimming left V 8 bases short and J 6 bases short, with 2 bases between. Germline CDR1 reads MNHEY; CDR2 reads SMNVEV (reference sequence). The CDR3 contains 9 residues.

V gene TRBV27 combines with J gene TRBJ1-5; 9 nucleotides agree with TRBD1. The CDR3 sequence is 15 residues long. V trimming: 3 bases; J trimming: 4 bases; junction bases outside the gene matches: 4. CDR1 and CDR2 (germline): MNHEY, SMNVEV (reference sequence). DNA for the CDR3: TGTGCCAGCAGTTTCGGACAGGGGCAAAATCAGCCCCAGCATTTT. This encodes CASSFGQGQNQPQHF.

The rearrangement links TRBV25-1 to TRBJ2-7; D gene uncertain. The CDR3 is 11 residues long. The ends were cut back, 1 base at V and 9 bases at J, with 7 bases in the middle. The germline V gene encodes CDR1 MGHDK and CDR2 SYGVNS. The CDR3 nucleotides read TGTGCCAGCAGTGAATCGAGAGTGCAGTACTTC. Protein sequence: CASSESRVQYF.

In DNA, the CDR3 is TGTGCCAGCAGCTTGGGCCGGGACTACGCGAACGAGCAGTACTTC. Protein product: CASSLGRDYANEQYF. This rearrangement joins TRBV5-4 to TRBJ2-7; 7 bases line up with TRBD2. The CDR3 consists of 15 residues. After removal of 0 bases from V and 5 bases from J, the junction contained 8 bases not matched to a gene. Germline V gene data show CDR1 as SGHNT and CDR2 as YYREEE (reference sequence).

V gene TRBV6-1 combines with J gene TRBJ2-7, with 10 bases identical to TRBD2. The ends lost 1 base at V and 0 bases at J; junction bases unmatched: 0. Looked up from germline, CDR1 is MNHNS and CDR2 is SASEGT. The CDR3 runs to 15 residues. The CDR3 protein is CASSEGLAGSYEQYF. CDR3 nucleotides: TGTGCCAGCAGTGAAGGACTAGCGGGCTCCTACGAGCAGTACTTC.

The rearrangement joins TRBV5-6 to TRBJ1-2; 9 bases fit TRBD1. CDR1 and CDR2 (germline): SGHDT, YYEEEE. V gave up 4 bases and J gave up 5 bases; unmatched junction bases: 9. CDR3 size: 15 residues. Written as DNA, the CDR3 is TGTGCCAGCAGCCCCGGGACAGGGAGTGGGTATGGCTACACCTTC. Translating gives CASSPGTGSGYGYTF.

V gene TRBV7-6 combines with J gene TRBJ2-6; perhaps TRBD1 as D (6 bases). The V and J ends lost 5 bases and 1 base respectively, with 18 bases between them. The CDR3 is 18 amino acids. Germline CDR1 and CDR2: SGHVS and FNYEAQ. The CDR3 region has the DNA TGTGCCAGCAGCCCTCAGGCAGGGGTTTTATCTGGGGCCAACGTCCTGACTTTC. Translation: CASSPQAGVLSGANVLTF.

This sequence joins TRBV28 and TRBJ1-2; D gene ambiguous. This CDR3 contains 14 residues. Germline V CDR1 and CDR2: MDHEN, SYDVKM. V gave up 3 bases and J gave up 2 bases, with 10 bases separating them. CDR3 sequence reads: CASSLEAGNYGYTF. The CDR3 nucleotides read TGTGCCAGCAGTTTGGAGGCCGGAAACTATGGCTACACCTTC.

The chain recombines TRBV5-6 with TRBJ1-1, with D maybe TRBD1 (6 bases). Trimming removed 5 bases from V and 3 bases from J, with 11 bases in between. The germline gives CDR1 SGHDT, CDR2 YYEEEE. The CDR3 length is 13 residues. The chain's CDR3 is CASRFGGHTEAFF. In nucleotides, the CDR3 is TGTGCCAGCAGATTCGGGGGGCACACTGAAGCTTTCTTT.

The chain uses TRBV6-5 and TRBJ1-2; a weak D match, TRBD1 (6 bases). Trimming shortened V by 5 bases and J by 5 bases, and 12 bases separated the two germline ends. Germline lookup yields CDR1 MNHEY and CDR2 SVGAGI. There are 13 residues in the CDR3. This chain's CDR3 is CASSPSDRYGYTF. CDR3 bases: TGTGCCAGCAGTCCCTCGGACAGATATGGCTACACCTTC.

This chain links TRBV19 with TRBJ2-6; 7 bases are a match to TRBD1. CDR1 LNHDA and CDR2 SQIVND come from the germline V gene (reference sequence). There are 14 residues in the CDR3. The V segment lost 6 bases and the J segment 4 bases; nucleotides outside the gene matches: 3. The CDR3 sequence: CASRWTGGANVLTF. CDR3 sequence (DNA): TGTGCCAGTAGATGGACAGGAGGGGCCAACGTCCTGACTTTC.

To note about this clone: One end of the junction is discordant with germline, which a read error may explain. V gene TRBV11-1 combines with J gene TRBJ2-7, with D perhaps assigned TRBD1 or TRBD2 (5 bases each). Germline assignment: CDR1 SGHAT and CDR2 FQDESV (reference sequence). The CDR3 runs to 16 residues. The CDR3, as DNA: TGTGCCAGCAGCCCCGGGACCTCAAGAGCCTCCGACGAGCAGTACTTC. Translated: CASSPGTSRASDEQYF.

This clone was seen just once. The rearrangement uses TRBV29-1 and TRBJ2-1; D unclear. CDR1 and CDR2 (germline): SQVTM, ANQGSEA. The ends were cut back, 2 bases at V and 0 bases at J, with 2 bases in the middle. The CDR3 has 12 residues. CDR3 coding DNA: TGCAGCGTTGAAAGCTCCTACAATGAGCAGTTCTTC. Protein sequence: CSVESSYNEQFF.

The V gene is TRBV6-5, the J gene TRBJ2-1; D may be TRBD1 (6 bases). The CDR3 consists of 15 residues. Germline assignment: CDR1 MNHEY and CDR2 SVGAGI. V was pared by 7 bases and J by 0 bases, with 13 bases between. This chain's CDR3 is CASNPQGPSYNEQFF. Written as DNA, the CDR3 is TGTGCCAGCAACCCACAGGGCCCCTCCTACAATGAGCAGTTCTTC.

The chain joins TRBV4-3 to TRBJ2-6; D not certain. Germline V gene data show CDR1 as LGHNA and CDR2 as YSLEER. CDR3 length: 13 residues. Trimming shortened V by 1 base and J by 4 bases, and 2 bases separated the two germline ends. The CDR3 sequence: CASSQAGANVLTF. CDR3 bases: TGCGCCAGCAGCCAAGCCGGGGCCAACGTCCTGACTTTC.

J is TRBJ2-3 and V is TRBV6-5; TRBD2 is a possible D gene (6 bases). CDR3 length: 14 residues. Germline loops: CDR1 MNHEY, CDR2 SVGAGI. Deletions cut 7 bases from V and 3 bases from J, with 14 bases between. For the CDR3, the DNA is TGTGCCAGCACCCGGGGTAGCGGAACAGATACGCAGTATTTT. The encoded protein is CASTRGSGTDTQYF.

The chain employs TRBV11-2 and TRBJ2-1; D not resolved. Germline CDR1 and CDR2: SGHAT and FQNNGV. This CDR3 is 15 amino acids long. The ends were cut back, 7 bases at V and 1 base at J, with 14 bases in the middle. Here the CDR3 reads CASKGQDESYNEQFF. The DNA for the CDR3 is TGTGCCAGCAAAGGGCAGGATGAATCCTACAATGAGCAGTTCTTC.

There are a few counts of this clone. The rearrangement joins TRBV19 to TRBJ2-5; D may be TRBD2 (5 bases). The V gene lost 0 bases and the J gene lost 2 bases, with 13 bases spanning the gap. Germline V gives CDR1 LNHDA, CDR2 SQIVND (reference sequence). CDR3 length: 16 residues. CDR3 in amino acids: CASSIDAWETQETQYF. The CDR3 region has the DNA TGTGCCAGTAGTATAGATGCCTGGGAGACGCAAGAGACCCAGTACTTC. The full variable domain, in which reference TRBV19 and TRBJ2-5 provide the parts outside the CDR3, is DGGITQSPKYLFRKEGQNVTLSCEQNLNHDAMYWYRQDPGQGLRLIYYSQIVNDFQKGDIAEGYSVSREKKESFPLTVTSAQKNPTAFYLCASSIDAWETQETQYFGPGTRLLVL.

The chain joins TRBV5-5 to TRBJ2-3; TRBD2 matches at 13 bases. Trimming at V came to 3 bases and at J to 4 bases, leaving 8 bases not matched to a gene. In germline, CDR1 is SGHKS, CDR2 YYEKEE (reference sequence). This CDR3 contains 17 residues. CDR3 in DNA: TGTGCCAGCAGCTCCCTCGGACTAGCGGGAGTTTCAGATACGCAGTATTTT. It translates to CASSSLGLAGVSDTQYF. Together with reference TRBV5-5 and TRBJ2-3, the CDR3 gives the full variable domain: DAGVTQSPTHLIKTRGQQVTLRCSPISGHKSVSWYQQVLGQGPQFIFQYYEKEERGRGNFPDRFSARQFPNYSSELNVNALLLGDSALYLCASSSLGLAGVSDTQYFGPGTRLTVL.

The V call is TRBV11-3, the J call TRBJ1-2; D unresolved. Trimming removed 0 bases from V and 6 bases from J, with 14 bases in between. The length of the CDR3 is 15 residues. Germline CDR1 is SGHNT and CDR2 is YENEEA. In nucleotides, the CDR3 is TGTGCCAGCAGCTTAGAGGGCGGGCGGATGGATGGCTACACCTTC. Its protein product is CASSLEGGRMDGYTF.

The J gene is TRBJ2-1, the V gene TRBV18; D may be TRBD1 (5 bases). Germline CDR1 reads KGHSH; CDR2 reads LQKENI. V lost 3 bases, J lost 4 bases, and 16 bases lay in between. This CDR3 has 16 amino acids. In DNA, the CDR3 is TGTGCCAGCTCACCCCAAAACGACAGACGGTACAATGAGCAGTTCTTC. This encodes CASSPQNDRRYNEQFF.

In DNA form, the CDR3 reads TGTGCCAGCAGCCTAGCGGGAGCCTTTGACAATGAGCAGTTCTTC. It yields the protein CASSLAGAFDNEQFF. The chain carries TRBV9 and TRBJ2-1; 10 nucleotides line up with TRBD2. Germline trimming cut 4 bases from V and 5 bases from J; bases unmatched to any gene: 6. This CDR3 is built from 15 residues. The germline V gene has CDR1 SGDLS and CDR2 YYNGEE. Together with reference TRBV9 and TRBJ2-1, the CDR3 gives the full variable domain: DSGVTQTPKHLITATGQRVTLRCSPRSGDLSVYWYQQSLDQGLQFLIQYYNGEERAKGNILERFSAQQFPDLHSELNLSSLELGDSALYFCASSLAGAFDNEQFFGPGTRLTVL.

This clone has just one count. The chain carries TRBV5-6 and TRBJ1-2, with D perhaps matching TRBD1 (5 bases). Trimming took 6 bases from V and 2 from J, leaving 23 bases between them. Germline V gene data show CDR1 as SGHDT and CDR2 as YYEEEE. The CDR3 extends over 17 amino acids. The CDR3 coding sequence is TGTGCCAGCACCCTCAGCTTTTCGGGACTGAAAAACTATGGCTACACCTTC. This gives the protein CASTLSFSGLKNYGYTF.

The rearrangement joins TRBV7-9 to TRBJ1-3; unclear D gene. Trimming stripped 5 bases from V and 0 bases from J, with 14 bases between. The V gene's germline CDR1 is SEHNR and CDR2 FQNEAQ (reference sequence). This CDR3 is built from 16 residues. The CDR3 DNA is TGTGCCAGCAGCGAGAGAGGACCGTCCTCTGGAAACACCATATATTTT. As protein: CASSERGPSSGNTIYF.

V and J are TRBV7-8 and TRBJ1-1, with unresolved D. The germline V gene has CDR1 SGHVS and CDR2 FQNEAQ. Deletions cut 1 base from V and 6 bases from J, with 9 bases between. This CDR3 region has 13 residues. The CDR3 protein is CASSLGGMAEAFF. Written as DNA, the CDR3 is TGTGCCAGCAGCTTAGGGGGTATGGCTGAAGCTTTCTTT.

This chain uses TRBV10-3 with TRBJ2-2; D not certain. Per the germline V gene, CDR1 is ENHRY and CDR2 is SYGVKD. The CDR3 totals 13 residues. V was shortened by 10 bases and J by 5 bases, with 14 bases between the two germline ends. The CDR3: CATNDGRTGELFF. In nucleotides, the CDR3 is TGTGCCACTAATGACGGCCGGACCGGGGAGCTGTTTTTT.

The V and J genes are TRBV7-8 and TRBJ1-2; possibly TRBD1 for D (5 bases). Looked up from germline, CDR1 is SGHVS and CDR2 is FQNEAQ. The CDR3 consists of 18 residues. Trimming took 1 base from V and 0 from J, leaving 18 bases between them. The chain's CDR3 is CASSLVITQGRSNYGYTF. The CDR3 DNA reads TGTGCCAGCAGCTTAGTTATTACTCAGGGTCGATCTAACTATGGCTACACCTTC.